Listed here are 8 T cell receptor beta chains from one sample, sequenced in a study of T cells in Graves' hyperthyroidism and ophthalmopathy. From RNA transcripts, TCR beta CDR3 regions were amplified. RT-PCR in the first round (using the HTBI primer set) targeted the TCR CDR3. TCRdb re-analysed the multiplex PCR reads in MiXCR, keeping a single row per CDR3 protein. The data show about 660,000 distinct CDR3 sequences, with roughly 45% seen just once and less than 9% held by the top ten. Source material: peripheral blood or thyroid tissue (not recorded which). Receptors originate from an adult man with Graves' disease, either hyperthyroidism or ophthalmopathy (not recorded which).

As concerns this clonotype: This could be a read error, since a much larger clone is one nucleotide away. The chain carries TRBV20-1 and TRBJ1-6; TRBD1 matches 8 bases. Germline values: CDR1 DFQATT, CDR2 SNEGSKA (reference sequence). Germline trimming cut 5 bases from V and 10 bases from J; bases unmatched to any gene: 10. The length of the CDR3 is 14 residues. This CDR3 is CSAGRRGLGSPLHF. CDR3 DNA: TGCAGTGCTGGTCGCAGGGGGCTAGGATCACCCCTCCACTTT.

The chain couples TRBV6-5 to TRBJ2-7; D could derive from TRBD1 or TRBD2 (5 bases each). The CDR3 is made up of 15 amino acids. Germline assignment: CDR1 MNHEY and CDR2 SVGAGI. V lost 0 bases and J lost 4, with 13 bases in between. This chain's CDR3 is CASSYSRDAVYEQYF. CDR3 DNA: TGTGCCAGCAGTTACTCGAGGGACGCTGTTTACGAGCAGTACTTC.

This clonotype was picked up many times. The CDR3 sequence is CASSLHAGSFNEQYF. The CDR3 nucleotides read TGTGCCAGCAGCTTACACGCAGGGTCGTTCAACGAGCAGTACTTC. The J gene is TRBJ2-7, the V gene TRBV7-9; TRBD1 might be the D (5 bases). Looked up from germline, CDR1 is SEHNR and CDR2 is FQNEAQ (reference sequence). Trimming removed 2 bases at V and 5 bases at J, with 16 bases between. The CDR3 sequence is 15 residues long.

The chain is built from TRBV6-6 and TRBJ1-6; D may be TRBD1 (6 bases). Trimming stripped 2 bases from V and 9 bases from J, with 14 bases between. This CDR3 has 15 amino acids. Germline V gene lookup returns CDR1 MNHNY and CDR2 SVGAGI (reference sequence). CDR3 sequence (DNA): TGTGCCAGCAGTTACGGGGGACAACAGGGTTCACCCCTCCACTTT. It encodes CASSYGGQQGSPLHF.

Note on this clonotype: A clone one base away is much larger, so this may be a read error. The chain has TRBV2 and TRBJ2-5; TRBD1 or TRBD2 may be the D gene (5 bases each). V lost 4 bases and J lost 9, with 18 bases in between. CDR1 is SNHLY and CDR2 is FYNNEI in the germline V gene. CDR3 size: 14 residues. The chain's CDR3 is CASSVDSGRAAQYF. The CDR3 DNA is TGTGCCAGCAGTGTCGATTCAGGGCGGGCGGCCCAGTACTTC.

The V gene is TRBV6-1, the J gene TRBJ2-7; no firm D call. The V gene lost 8 bases and the J gene lost 0 bases, with 8 bases spanning the gap. This CDR3 region has 12 residues. Germline CDR1 and CDR2: MNHNS and SASEGT. The CDR3 DNA reads as TGTGCCAGCTTACCTGACTCCTACGAGCAGTACTTC. This encodes CASLPDSYEQYF.

This clonotype was observed many times. This chain joins TRBV12-3 or TRBV12-4 and TRBJ1-2, with D hard to call. This CDR3 region has 13 residues. V dropped 9 bases and J dropped 2 bases, with 13 bases sitting between them. The CDR3 is CASSFGPNYGYTF. The CDR3 DNA is TGTGCCAGTAGCTTTGGACCGAACTATGGCTACACCTTC.

The rearrangement joins TRBV7-9 to TRBJ1-6; D may be TRBD1 (5 bases). V lost 5 bases to trimming and J lost 7 bases, with 12 bases between them. Germline V CDR1 and CDR2: SEHNR, FQNEAQ (reference sequence). This CDR3 comprises 14 residues. CDR3 sequence: CASSPGAVNSPLHF. For the CDR3, the DNA is TGTGCCAGCAGCCCCGGGGCTGTGAATTCACCCCTCCACTTT.